A single sample is the source of the 30 T cell receptor beta chains below, sequenced in a study of T cell responses to AZD1222 COVID-19 vaccine. This table comes from immunoSEQ multiplex PCR, and its TCRdb copy is limited to in-frame clones, with some not included. The sample holds more than 110,000 clones; 70% to 90% are singletons and the top ten take around 8%. The sample was peripheral blood, taken on day 0 of AZD1222 vaccination. These TCRs come from an adult in good health.

The V and J genes are TRBV11-3 and TRBJ2-2; TRBD2 matches at 8 bases. In germline, CDR1 is SGHNT, CDR2 YENEEA. V dropped 5 bases and J dropped 6; count of bases not matched to a gene: 5. The CDR3 has 14 residues. The CDR3 reads CASSRGGFAGELFF. CDR3 nucleotides: TGTGCCAGCAGCCGGGGGGGGTTCGCCGGGGAGCTGTTTTTT. Supplemented by reference TRBV11-3 and TRBJ2-2, the full variable domain reads EAGVVQSPRYKIIEKKQPVAFWCNPISGHNTLYWYLQNLGQGPELLIRYENEEAVDDSQLPKDRFSAERLKGVDSTLKIQPAELGDSAVYLCASSRGGFAGELFFGEGSRLTVL.

This sequence joins TRBV12-5 and TRBJ1-1, with 8 positions matching TRBD1. CDR3 length equals 14 residues. J was trimmed by 0 bases and V by 7 bases; bases with no gene match: 4. Per germline, CDR1 LGHNT and CDR2 FRNRAP. CDR3 amino acids: CASDQTGVNTEAFF. The CDR3 DNA is TGTGCTAGTGATCAGACAGGGGTGAACACTGAAGCTTTCTTT.

The chain employs TRBV19 and TRBJ1-1; possibly TRBD1 for D (5 bases). Germline V gives CDR1 LNHDA, CDR2 SQIVND (reference sequence). Trimming took off 5 bases at V and 3 bases at J, with 16 bases between the two ends. This CDR3 spans 15 amino acids. CDR3: CASSARRQGYTEAFF. CDR3 bases: TGTGCCAGTAGTGCCCGGCGGCAGGGTTACACTGAAGCTTTCTTT.

The chain employs TRBV25-1 and TRBJ2-7, with D perhaps matching TRBD1 (5 bases). CDR1 is MGHDK and CDR2 is SYGVNS in the germline V gene. V was cut by 6 bases and J by 2 bases, with 14 bases left in between. The CDR3 runs 14 residues. Written as DNA, the CDR3 is TGTGCCAGCAGATCCCCCAGGGTCCCCTACGAGCAGTACTTC. It is translated as CASRSPRVPYEQYF.

This chain connects TRBV14 to TRBJ1-4; no clear D gene. The germline CDR1 and CDR2 sequences are SGHDN and FVKESK. The CDR3 runs to 13 residues. V was shortened by 10 bases and J by 2 bases, with 11 bases between the two germline ends. The CDR3 loop reads CATQRRTNEKLFF. The DNA for the CDR3 is TGTGCCACCCAACGCCGGACTAATGAAAAACTGTTTTTT.

The chain is built from TRBV7-2 and TRBJ2-7; D not certain. The V end lost 5 bases, the J end lost 1 base, and 18 bases lay between the germline ends. Germline V gene data show CDR1 as SGHTA and CDR2 as FQGNSA. The CDR3 covers 16 residues. CDR3 protein: CASSTGPAVISYEQYF. CDR3 DNA sequence: TGTGCCAGCAGCACCGGACCGGCGGTCATTTCCTACGAGCAGTACTTC.

This CDR3 is CASSQAGPTTGANSPLHF. The CDR3, as DNA: TGTGCCAGTAGCCAAGCGGGCCCAACTACTGGGGCTAATTCACCCCTCCACTTT. The chain links TRBV19 to TRBJ1-6, with D perhaps TRBD1 (5 bases). V lost 6 bases, J lost 6 bases, and 24 bases lay in between. The CDR3 length is 18 residues. Germline lookup yields CDR1 LNHDA and CDR2 SQIVND (reference sequence).

On this clone itself: This sample includes further DNA sequences coding for the same CDR3. The V call is TRBV20-1, the J call TRBJ1-2, with D maybe TRBD1 (6 bases). Deletions cut 6 bases from V and 8 bases from J, with 13 bases between. CDR3 length: 11 residues. The germline gives CDR1 DFQATT, CDR2 SNEGSKA (reference sequence). The CDR3: CSATGSGGYTF. CDR3 coding DNA: TGCAGTGCAACAGGGTCAGGAGGCTACACCTTC.

This sequence joins TRBV3-1 (or the pseudogene TRBV3-2) and TRBJ1-1, with D unresolved. The germline gives CDR1 LGHDT, CDR2 YNNKEL (reference sequence). The CDR3 sequence is 15 residues long. The ends were cut back, 4 bases at V and 0 bases at J, with 12 bases in the middle. CDR3 sequence: CASSPQGSLNTEAFF. The CDR3 DNA is TGTGCCAGCAGCCCACAAGGGTCCCTGAACACTGAAGCTTTCTTT.

The V and J genes are TRBV19 and TRBJ2-1; D may match TRBD1 or TRBD2 (5 bases each). The germline V and J ends were trimmed by 3 bases and 7 bases, with 10 bases remaining between them. The CDR3 is 13 residues long. Germline lookup yields CDR1 LNHDA and CDR2 SQIVND (reference sequence). CDR3: CASSIVGENEQFF. The CDR3 coding sequence is TGTGCCAGTAGTATTGTGGGGGAGAATGAGCAGTTCTTC. Full variable domain (rest looked up from reference TRBV19 and TRBJ2-1): DGGITQSPKYLFRKEGQNVTLSCEQNLNHDAMYWYRQDPGQGLRLIYYSQIVNDFQKGDIAEGYSVSREKKESFPLTVTSAQKNPTAFYLCASSIVGENEQFFGPGTRLTVL.

This chain connects TRBV30 to TRBJ1-3; D not certain. V lost 4 bases, J lost 4 bases, and 8 bases lay in between. The CDR3 has 12 amino acids. CDR1 is GTSNPN, CDR2 SVGIG, per germline (reference sequence). The CDR3 is CAWNVAGNTIYF. The CDR3 DNA follows: TGTGCCTGGAACGTAGCAGGAAACACCATATATTTT. The full variable domain, completed using reference TRBV30 and TRBJ1-3, is SQTIHQWPATLVQPVGSPLSLECTVEGTSNPNLYWYRQAAGRGLQLLFYSVGIGQISSEVPQNLSASRPQDRQFILSSKKLLLSDSGFYLCAWNVAGNTIYFGEGSWLTVV.

Here the CDR3 DNA reads TGTGCCTGGACTCCTTTTTCCCAGATAGAGACCCAGTACTTC. Amino acids: CAWTPFSQIETQYF. The rearrangement uses TRBV30 and TRBJ2-5, with D unclear. Trimming removed 4 bases from V and 4 bases from J, with 16 bases in between. Germline lookup yields CDR1 GTSNPN and CDR2 SVGIG (reference sequence). CDR3 length: 14 amino acids. Full variable domain (missing parts from reference TRBV30 and TRBJ2-5): SQTIHQWPATLVQPVGSPLSLECTVEGTSNPNLYWYRQAAGRGLQLLFYSVGIGQISSEVPQNLSASRPQDRQFILSSKKLLLSDSGFYLCAWTPFSQIETQYFGPGTRLLVL.

The chain uses TRBV28 and TRBJ1-4; 7 bases fit TRBD1. In germline, CDR1 is MDHEN, CDR2 SYDVKM. This CDR3 region has 12 residues. Trimming removed 5 bases from V and 13 bases from J; junction bases left unmatched: 7. This CDR3 reads CASSPGGQGLFF. The CDR3 bases are TGTGCCAGCAGTCCAGGGGGGCAGGGACTGTTTTTT.

The CDR3 nucleotides read TGTGCCAGCAGTGCCCCGGGTACAGAGACCCAGTACTTC. This gives the protein CASSAPGTETQYF. The V and J genes are TRBV5-6 and TRBJ2-5; unclear D gene. The V gene's germline CDR1 is SGHDT and CDR2 YYEEEE. V was trimmed by 5 bases and J by 4 bases, leaving 12 bases between them. This CDR3 spans 13 amino acids. Full variable domain (missing parts from reference TRBV5-6 and TRBJ2-5): DAGVTQSPTHLIKTRGQQVTLRCSPKSGHDTVSWYQQALGQGPQFIFQYYEEEERQRGNFPDRFSGHQFPNYSSELNVNALLLGDSALYLCASSAPGTETQYFGPGTRLLVL.

J is TRBJ1-1 and V is TRBV15; D uncertain. The CDR3 runs to 12 residues. The germline V gene encodes CDR1 LNHNV and CDR2 YYDKDF (reference sequence). The V end lost 6 bases, the J end lost 1 base, and 6 bases lay between the germline ends. The CDR3 DNA reads as TGTGCCACCAGAAGGCAGAACACTGAAGCTTTCTTT. It codes for CATRRQNTEAFF.

Written as DNA, the CDR3 is TGCGCCAGCAGCTTGGATCAGGAAGAAAATTCACCCCTCCACTTT. Amino acid sequence: CASSLDQEENSPLHF. The chain joins TRBV5-1 to TRBJ1-6; the D is unclear. This CDR3 has 15 residues. CDR1 and CDR2 from the germline V gene are SGHRS and YFSETQ. V lost 0 bases, J lost 7 bases, and 11 bases lay in between.

This chain joins TRBV19 and TRBJ1-5, with 9 bases that match TRBD1. The CDR3 contains 14 residues. With 3 bases clipped from V and 6 bases from J, the junction kept 3 bases outside the gene matches. The germline V gene encodes CDR1 LNHDA and CDR2 SQIVND (reference sequence). CDR3 in DNA: TGTGCCAGTAGTATGAGGACAGGGGTTCAGCCCCAGCATTTT. It translates to CASSMRTGVQPQHF.

The rearrangement uses TRBV4-1 and TRBJ1-1; possibly TRBD1 for D (5 bases). The V gene lost 0 bases and the J gene lost 6 bases, with 14 bases spanning the gap. This CDR3 is 15 amino acids long. Germline CDR1 and CDR2: MGHRA and YSYEKL. CDR3 sequence: CASSQDQWGYAEAFF. The CDR3 DNA follows: TGCGCCAGCAGCCAAGATCAATGGGGCTACGCTGAAGCTTTCTTT.

This clone was detected once. The chain couples TRBV4-1 to TRBJ1-1; perhaps TRBD1 as D (6 bases). Trimming removed 2 bases at V and 4 bases at J, with 11 bases between. This CDR3 is built from 14 residues. Germline loops: CDR1 MGHRA, CDR2 YSYEKL. CDR3 sequence: CASSQPDRSTEAFF. The CDR3 DNA reads as TGCGCCAGCAGCCAACCAGACAGGAGCACTGAAGCTTTCTTT.

The V and J genes are TRBV5-1 and TRBJ1-4; D remains unclear. Trimming took off 1 base at V and 6 bases at J, with 13 bases between the two ends. Germline values: CDR1 SGHRS, CDR2 YFSETQ. The CDR3 contains 15 residues. CDR3 protein: CASSLFRSPDEKLFF. The DNA for the CDR3 is TGCGCCAGCAGCTTGTTTAGGTCCCCTGATGAAAAACTGTTTTTT.

The chain combines TRBV9 with TRBJ2-2; 13 nucleotides line up with TRBD2. The CDR3 has 14 amino acids. Germline V gives CDR1 SGDLS, CDR2 YYNGEE. V lost 3 bases, J lost 10 bases, and 3 bases stayed unmatched. CDR3 coding DNA: TGTGCCAGCAGCGGGACTAGCGGGAGTTTGGAGCTGTTTTTT. Translating it yields CASSGTSGSLELFF. The complete variable domain, with remaining parts taken from reference TRBV9 and TRBJ2-2, reads DSGVTQTPKHLITATGQRVTLRCSPRSGDLSVYWYQQSLDQGLQFLIQYYNGEERAKGNILERFSAQQFPDLHSELNLSSLELGDSALYFCASSGTSGSLELFFGEGSRLTVL.

J is TRBJ2-7 and V is TRBV29-1; 8 nucleotides agree with TRBD1. The junction had 8 bases not matched to a gene; V was cut back by 4 bases and J by 3 bases. Per the germline V gene, CDR1 is SQVTM and CDR2 is ANQGSEA. The CDR3 covers 14 residues. CDR3 in amino acids: CSVVADRGFYEQYF. As DNA, the CDR3 is TGCAGCGTTGTGGCCGACAGGGGTTTCTACGAGCAGTACTTC.

The J gene is TRBJ2-7, the V gene TRBV9; the D gene is possibly TRBD1 (6 bases). The CDR3 sequence is 16 residues long. V dropped 0 bases and J dropped 3 bases, with 16 bases sitting between them. The germline gives CDR1 SGDLS, CDR2 YYNGEE. The CDR3 DNA reads TGTGCCAGCAGCGTAGACGGGGCAGGGGCTATCTACGAGCAGTACTTC. Protein product: CASSVDGAGAIYEQYF.

The chain has TRBV2 and TRBJ1-1; tentative D call: TRBD1 (6 bases). CDR3 size: 14 residues. V was clipped by 4 bases and J by 1 base, with 10 bases between them. The germline gives CDR1 SNHLY, CDR2 FYNNEI. CDR3 nucleotides: TGTGCCAGCAGTGTAATACAGGGGAACACTGAAGCTTTCTTT. Protein product: CASSVIQGNTEAFF. Using reference TRBV2 and TRBJ1-1 for the parts outside the CDR3, the full variable domain is EPEVTQTPSHQVTQMGQEVILRCVPISNHLYFYWYRQILGQKVEFLVSFYNNEISEKSEIFDDQFSVERPDGSNFTLKIRSTKLEDSAMYFCASSVIQGNTEAFFGQGTRLTVV.

The rearrangement uses TRBV27 and TRBJ1-1, with TRBD1 as a possible D gene (5 bases). Trimming pared 6 bases from V and 4 bases from J, leaving 15 bases between. This CDR3 is built from 14 residues. Looked up from germline, CDR1 is MNHEY and CDR2 is SMNVEV (reference sequence). Here the CDR3 DNA reads TGTGCCAGCAGCCTTTATTTTCAGGGCACTGAAGCTTTCTTT. Residues: CASSLYFQGTEAFF.

V and J are TRBV10-3 and TRBJ1-1; D is perhaps TRBD1 (5 bases). V lost 8 bases to trimming and J lost 0 bases, with 10 bases between them. This CDR3 region has 13 residues. Germline lookup yields CDR1 ENHRY and CDR2 SYGVKD. CDR3 amino acids: CAIRDGLNTEAFF. For the CDR3, the DNA is TGTGCCATCCGGGACGGGTTGAACACTGAAGCTTTCTTT.

The chain uses TRBV19 and TRBJ1-5, with D tentatively TRBD1 (5 bases). The CDR3 loop spans 13 amino acids. Germline CDR1 reads LNHDA; CDR2 reads SQIVND (reference sequence). V lost 10 bases, J lost 0 bases, and 10 bases lay in between. The CDR3 DNA sequence: TGTGCCACCCGGACAAATAGCAATCAGCCCCAGCATTTT. Encoded protein: CATRTNSNQPQHF.

This sequence joins TRBV3-1 (or the pseudogene TRBV3-2) and TRBJ2-5; D tentatively fits TRBD1 or TRBD2 (5 bases each). Germline-derived CDR1 and CDR2 are LGHDT and YNNKEL (reference sequence). V lost 2 bases, J lost 2 bases, and 9 bases lay in between. This CDR3 region has 14 residues. The CDR3 spells CASSQNWGQETQYF. The CDR3 coding sequence is TGTGCCAGCAGCCAAAATTGGGGGCAAGAGACCCAGTACTTC.

The chain carries TRBV24-1 and TRBJ2-1; either TRBD1 or TRBD2 may fit D (6 bases each). Germline lookup yields CDR1 KGHDR and CDR2 SFDVKD. This CDR3 has 15 residues. Deletions cut 4 bases from V and 2 bases from J, with 11 bases between. The CDR3 spells CATSEPGATYNEQFF. DNA for the CDR3: TGTGCCACCAGTGAACCGGGGGCCACCTACAATGAGCAGTTCTTC.

This clone was seen a single time. As DNA, the CDR3 is TGCGCCAGCAGTGAGGGACTTAGCACAGATACGCAGTATTTT. Protein sequence: CASSEGLSTDTQYF. V is TRBV10-1 and J is TRBJ2-3; TRBD2 is a possible D gene (5 bases). Trimming removed 2 bases at V and 0 bases at J, with 6 bases between. CDR3 length: 14 residues. CDR1 and CDR2 (germline): WNHNN, SYGVQD (reference sequence).